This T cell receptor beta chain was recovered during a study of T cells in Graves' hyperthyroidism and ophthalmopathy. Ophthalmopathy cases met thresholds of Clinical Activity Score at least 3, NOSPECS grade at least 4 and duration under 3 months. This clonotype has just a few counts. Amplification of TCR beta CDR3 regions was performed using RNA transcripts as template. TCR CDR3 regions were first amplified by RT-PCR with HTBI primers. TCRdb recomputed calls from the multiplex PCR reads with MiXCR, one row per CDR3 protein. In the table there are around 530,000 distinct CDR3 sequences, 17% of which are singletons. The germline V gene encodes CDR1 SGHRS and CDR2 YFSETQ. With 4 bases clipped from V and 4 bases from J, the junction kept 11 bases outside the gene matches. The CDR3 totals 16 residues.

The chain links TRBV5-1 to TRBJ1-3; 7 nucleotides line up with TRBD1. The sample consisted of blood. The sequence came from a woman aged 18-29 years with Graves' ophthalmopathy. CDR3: CASSPRDSPRGNTIYF. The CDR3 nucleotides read TGCGCCAGCAGCCCTCGGGACAGCCCTCGCGGAAACACCATATATTTT.